This passage covers 11 T cell receptor beta chains from one sample sequenced in a study of T-cell reconstitution after alpha-beta-depleted transplantation in children. Construction of the TCRbeta library involved unique molecular identifiers. Using its own MiXCR run on the PCR reads, TCRdb lists one record per CDR3 protein. In the table there are approximately 85,000 distinct CDR3 sequences, over 12% of which are singletons. This sample comprised PBMCs, mostly from graft donor cells, obtained 180 days after TCRalphabeta/CD19-depleted stem cell transplant. The receptors stem from a male patient under 10 years old who had a stem cell transplant for acute lymphoblastic leukemia, so the T cells may come from the graft donor.

The chain joins TRBV12-5 to TRBJ1-1, with TRBD1 as a possible D gene (6 bases). Germline V gene lookup returns CDR1 LGHNT and CDR2 FRNRAP. The CDR3 extends over 14 amino acids. V was trimmed by 5 bases and J by 3 bases, leaving 13 bases between them. The CDR3 DNA sequence: TGTGCTAGTGGTAGGGACATTTCCTACACTGAAGCTTTCTTT. Translation: CASGRDISYTEAFF.

This clonotype was counted a few times. The gene calls are TRBV6-1 and TRBJ1-2; 7 bases fit TRBD1. The CDR3 consists of 16 residues. CDR1 and CDR2 (germline): MNHNS, SASEGT. The J segment lost 2 bases and the V segment lost 6 bases, leaving 12 bases of the junction unmatched. The CDR3 is CASSPLRQGLNYGYTF. The CDR3 DNA is TGTGCCAGCAGCCCTCTTCGACAGGGCCTAAACTATGGCTACACCTTC.

This clonotype was detected only a few times. The chain employs TRBV4-2 and TRBJ2-1, with TRBD2 matching 9 bases. This CDR3 spans 16 amino acids. The V gene's germline CDR1 is LGHNA and CDR2 YNFKEQ. V lost 2 bases and J lost 7; bases outside the gene matches: 9. The CDR3 DNA sequence: TGTGCCAGCAGCCAACCTCAGCGGGGGGTTAAGAATGAGCAGTTCTTC. Translating it yields CASSQPQRGVKNEQFF.

In its sample, this clonotype was seen many times. The chain joins TRBV9 to TRBJ2-3; 12 positions match TRBD2. V dropped 2 bases and J dropped 0; count of bases not matched to a gene: 1. From germline, CDR1 is SGDLS and CDR2 YYNGEE. The CDR3 runs to 16 residues. The CDR3 DNA reads as TGTGCCAGCAGCGTCGGGACTAGCGGGAGCACAGATACGCAGTATTTT. Translating it yields CASSVGTSGSTDTQYF.

The sample holds a few counts of this clonotype. This chain connects TRBV7-3 to TRBJ1-5, with D unresolved. The germline V gene has CDR1 SGHTA and CDR2 FQGTGA. CDR3 length: 15 residues. V lost 7 bases, J lost 3 bases, and 16 bases lay in between. This CDR3 is CASTSWAGANQPQHF. In DNA, the CDR3 is TGTGCCAGCACCAGTTGGGCAGGCGCCAATCAGCCCCAGCATTTT.

This clonotype was recorded a few times. The rearrangement uses TRBV10-3 and TRBJ2-3; TRBD2 matches 9 bases. The CDR3 loop spans 16 amino acids. V trimming: 6 bases; J trimming: 9 bases; junction bases outside the gene matches: 16. The germline V gene encodes CDR1 ENHRY and CDR2 SYGVKD. CDR3 coding DNA: TGTGCCATCAGGGACCGTGGAGCGGGAGGCCCCGGGACGCAGTATTTT. Translated, it gives CAIRDRGAGGPGTQYF.

The table lists this clonotype with many counts. The chain links TRBV7-9 to TRBJ2-3; D may be TRBD2 (5 bases). From germline, CDR1 is SEHNR and CDR2 FQNEAQ (reference sequence). There are 13 residues in the CDR3. V shed 5 bases and J shed 3 bases, with 9 bases lying between them. The CDR3 region has the DNA TGTGCCAGCAGCCCGTCGGGGACAGATACGCAGTATTTT. Protein: CASSPSGTDTQYF.

This clonotype was seen a few times. The rearrangement uses TRBV6-2 or TRBV6-3 and TRBJ1-6; D is ambiguous. Trimming took 6 bases from V and 9 from J, leaving 12 bases between them. The CDR3 covers 13 residues. Per germline, CDR1 MNHEY and CDR2 SVGEGT. In nucleotides, the CDR3 is TGTGCCAGCAGACACCTTTTCGGTTCACCCCTCCACTTT. As protein: CASRHLFGSPLHF.

Comments on this clonotype: The junction departs from germline at one end; a sequencing error may be responsible. The chain combines TRBV28 with TRBJ2-7; D possibly corresponds to TRBD2 (5 bases). CDR1 MDHEN and CDR2 SYDVKM come from the germline V gene. The CDR3 contains 10 residues. This CDR3 reads CASSFTTRVF. CDR3 sequence (DNA): TGTGCCAGCAGTTTTACCACGCGGGTCTTC.

The chain employs TRBV15 and TRBJ1-1, with D unresolved. Germline lookup yields CDR1 LNHNV and CDR2 YYDKDF (reference sequence). The CDR3 covers 15 residues. V lost 0 bases and J 1 base, leaving 9 bases between the germline ends. CDR3 amino acids: CATSRDRVENTEAFF. CDR3 sequence (DNA): TGTGCCACCAGCAGAGACCGGGTGGAGAACACTGAAGCTTTCTTT.

The V gene is TRBV7-2, the J gene TRBJ2-7; the D is unclear. V was pared by 1 base and J by 4 bases, with 11 bases between. This CDR3 region has 14 residues. Germline CDR1 is SGHTA and CDR2 is FQGNSA. As DNA, the CDR3 is TGTGCCAGCAGCTTAGGGCTCACAGTTTACGAGCAGTACTTC. This sequence encodes CASSLGLTVYEQYF. The entire variable domain, with the rest obtained from reference TRBV7-2 and TRBJ2-7, is as follows: GAGVSQSPSNKVTEKGKDVELRCDPISGHTALYWYRQSLGQGLEFLIYFQGNSAPDKSGLPSDRFSAERTGGSVSTLTIQRTQQEDSAVYLCASSLGLTVYEQYFGPGTRLTVT.